What follows are 27 T cell receptor beta chains derived from one specimen sequenced in a study of graft-versus-host responses after intestinal transplantation. Only in-frame clones appear in the TCRdb table, and some are missing; sequencing was by immunoSEQ multiplex PCR. The sample yields about 90,000 clones, about nine tenths seen once. Their antigen targets remain unknown. The specimen was unstimulated CD4+ T cells sorted from spleen or lymph node cells, collected before intestinal transplant. The receptors derive from a human donor who received an intestinal transplant.

V usage is TRBV5-1 and J usage is TRBJ2-7; 8 bases map to TRBD1. Germline CDR1 SGHRS, CDR2 YFSETQ. After removal of 0 bases from V and 1 base from J, the junction contained 6 bases not matched to a gene. This CDR3 spans 16 amino acids. The CDR3 spells CASSLAGQGASYEQYF. CDR3 sequence (DNA): TGCGCCAGCAGCTTGGCGGGGCAGGGGGCATCCTACGAGCAGTACTTC.

This rearrangement joins TRBV7-3 to TRBJ2-1; 7 bases match TRBD1. With 5 bases clipped from V and 4 bases from J, the junction kept 5 bases outside the gene matches. Per the germline V gene, CDR1 is SGHTA and CDR2 is FQGTGA. The CDR3 extends over 14 amino acids. CDR3 sequence reads: CASSIRQGYNEQFF. The CDR3 region has the DNA TGTGCCAGCAGCATCCGACAGGGTTACAATGAGCAGTTCTTC. Drawing the rest from reference TRBV7-3 and TRBJ2-1, the complete variable domain is GAGVSQTPSNKVTEKGKYVELRCDPISGHTALYWYRQSLGQGPEFLIYFQGTGAADDSGLPNDRFFAVRPEGSVSTLKIQRTERGDSAVYLCASSIRQGYNEQFFGPGTRLTVL.

V gene TRBV2 combines with J gene TRBJ1-3; D is undetermined. Trimming shortened V by 7 bases and J by 0 bases, and 13 bases separated the two germline ends. The germline V gene encodes CDR1 SNHLY and CDR2 FYNNEI. The CDR3 is 15 residues long. This CDR3 is CASTLGRISGNTIYF. DNA of the CDR3: TGTGCCAGCACCCTCGGCAGGATCTCTGGAAACACCATATATTTT.

The chain employs TRBV29-1 and TRBJ1-4; no definite D call. The CDR3 extends over 15 amino acids. Germline V gene data show CDR1 as SQVTM and CDR2 as ANQGSEA. Trimming removed 0 bases at V and 10 bases at J, with 18 bases between. The CDR3 DNA follows: TGCAGCGTTGAAGAGGGCGCGGACCAGGCTGGAAAACTGTTTTTT. Translated, it gives CSVEEGADQAGKLFF.

This chain joins TRBV6-6 and TRBJ1-5; the D is unclear. Germline CDR1 reads MNHNY; CDR2 reads SVGAGI (reference sequence). The ends were cut back, 2 bases at V and 2 bases at J, with 10 bases in the middle. The CDR3 runs to 15 residues. The CDR3 loop is CASSYGSGGNQPQHF. The CDR3 DNA sequence: TGTGCCAGCAGTTACGGTAGTGGGGGCAATCAGCCCCAGCATTTT.

The chain uses TRBV9 and TRBJ2-6; weak D call: TRBD1 (5 bases). CDR3 length: 16 amino acids. The germline CDR1 and CDR2 sequences are SGDLS and YYNGEE. V lost 4 bases and J 0 bases, leaving 11 bases between the germline ends. CDR3 protein: CASSKSDSSGANVLTF. The CDR3, as DNA: TGTGCCAGCAGCAAATCCGACAGCTCTGGGGCCAACGTCCTGACTTTC.

There are a few counts of this clone. This chain uses TRBV5-4 with TRBJ1-2, with TRBD1 as a possible D gene (6 bases). The V and J ends lost 1 base and 3 bases respectively, with 10 bases between them. In germline, CDR1 is SGHNT, CDR2 YYREEE (reference sequence). The CDR3 runs to 14 residues. CDR3 amino acids: CASSLPGGHYGYTF. The CDR3, as DNA: TGTGCCAGCAGCTTGCCCGGGGGGCACTATGGCTACACCTTC.

This chain uses TRBV9 with TRBJ2-5; 10 bases map to TRBD2. CDR1 is SGDLS, CDR2 YYNGEE, per germline. CDR3 length: 20 residues. V trimming: 5 bases; J trimming: 5 bases; junction bases outside the gene matches: 24. The CDR3 DNA sequence: TGTGCCAGCAGTCAAGGGCCCCAGGGACTTGGTCTAGCGGGAGCCGAGACCCAGTACTTC. Amino acid sequence: CASSQGPQGLGLAGAETQYF.

This chain joins TRBV28 and TRBJ2-1; D is perhaps TRBD2 (6 bases). Germline V gives CDR1 MDHEN, CDR2 SYDVKM. The CDR3 length is 13 residues. The V end lost 6 bases, the J end lost 7 bases, and 13 bases lay between the germline ends. In nucleotides, the CDR3 is TGTGCCAGCAGCCATGGACTATCTAATGAGCAGTTCTTC. Encoded protein: CASSHGLSNEQFF.

The V call is TRBV27, the J call TRBJ1-4; weak D call: TRBD1 (5 bases). The CDR3 is made up of 14 amino acids. Germline CDR1 is MNHEY and CDR2 is SMNVEV (reference sequence). V dropped 2 bases and J dropped 3 bases, with 7 bases sitting between them. The chain's CDR3 is CASSLRGANEKLFF. For the CDR3, the DNA is TGTGCCAGCAGTTTAAGAGGGGCTAATGAAAAACTGTTTTTT.

This clone has more than one count but fewer than ten. The rearrangement joins TRBV5-1 to TRBJ1-1; D may be TRBD1 (6 bases). The V gene lost 4 bases and the J gene lost 1 base, with 17 bases spanning the gap. Germline V lookup: CDR1 SGHRS, CDR2 YFSETQ. The CDR3 has 16 amino acids. CDR3 amino acids: CASSAGRGPSNTEAFF. The CDR3, as DNA: TGCGCCAGCAGCGCGGGCAGGGGACCTTCGAACACTGAAGCTTTCTTT.

This clone has a handful of counts. The rearrangement joins TRBV7-9 to TRBJ1-5; 10 bases line up with TRBD1. CDR1 and CDR2 (germline): SEHNR, FQNEAQ (reference sequence). V gave up 4 bases and J gave up 6 bases; unmatched junction bases: 12. The length of the CDR3 is 17 residues. CDR3 residues: CASSSTGTGDVGQPQHF. The CDR3 DNA is TGTGCCAGCAGCTCAACCGGGACAGGGGATGTCGGTCAGCCCCAGCATTTT.

The chain uses TRBV11-2 and TRBJ2-5; 7 bases map to TRBD2. CDR1 and CDR2 (germline): SGHAT, FQNNGV. V trimming: 7 bases; J trimming: 2 bases; junction bases outside the gene matches: 13. This CDR3 contains 16 residues. This CDR3 reads CASTPGDYPAQETQYF. DNA for the CDR3: TGTGCCAGCACCCCCGGGGACTACCCAGCGCAAGAGACCCAGTACTTC. Full variable domain (missing parts from reference TRBV11-2 and TRBJ2-5): EAGVAQSPRYKIIEKRQSVAFWCNPISGHATLYWYQQILGQGPKLLIQFQNNGVVDDSQLPKDRFSAERLKGVDSTLKIQPAKLEDSAVYLCASTPGDYPAQETQYFGPGTRLLVL.

This clone showed up just once. This chain uses TRBV6-5 with TRBJ2-5; TRBD1 aligns across 8 bases. Germline lookup yields CDR1 MNHEY and CDR2 SVGAGI. This CDR3 comprises 14 residues. V shed 0 bases and J 5 bases; nucleotides not matched to a gene: 2. The CDR3 here is CASSYSTGAETQYF. Written as DNA, the CDR3 is TGTGCCAGCAGTTACTCGACAGGGGCGGAGACCCAGTACTTC.

The CDR3 DNA sequence: TGCGCCAGCAGCCAGGACTCCTACAATGAGCAGTTCTTC. It codes for CASSQDSYNEQFF. This sequence joins TRBV4-1 and TRBJ2-1; unclear D gene. Germline loops: CDR1 MGHRA, CDR2 YSYEKL. The CDR3 runs 13 residues. Trimming pared 3 bases from V and 0 bases from J, leaving 3 bases between.

V is TRBV11-3 and J is TRBJ2-1; D uncertain. The CDR3 extends over 17 amino acids. V lost 5 bases and J 2 bases, leaving 19 bases between the germline ends. The V gene's germline CDR1 is SGHNT and CDR2 YENEEA. The CDR3 spells CASSSPLPALTYNEQFF. CDR3 bases: TGTGCCAGCAGCAGCCCCCTCCCCGCCCTTACCTACAATGAGCAGTTCTTC.

The V gene is TRBV29-1, the J gene TRBJ1-2; 9 bases map to TRBD1. CDR3 length equals 11 residues. V lost 4 bases to trimming and J lost 6 bases; unmatched junction nucleotides: 0. Germline lookup yields CDR1 SQVTM and CDR2 ANQGSEA. CDR3 coding DNA: TGCAGCGTTGGACAGGGGGATGGCTACACCTTC. Translated: CSVGQGDGYTF. Complete variable domain (other parts from reference TRBV29-1 and TRBJ1-2): SAVISQKPSRDICQRGTSLTIQCQVDSQVTMMFWYRQQPGQSLTLIATANQGSEATYESGFVIDKFPISRPNLTFSTLTVSNMSPEDSSIYLCSVGQGDGYTFGSGTRLTVV.

A few counts support this clone. The J gene is TRBJ1-3, the V gene TRBV7-9; D gene ambiguous. This CDR3 spans 13 amino acids. V was shortened by 11 bases and J by 4 bases, with 15 bases between the two germline ends. Germline-derived CDR1 and CDR2 are SEHNR and FQNEAQ (reference sequence). This chain's CDR3 is CALSGVSGNTIYF. In nucleotides, the CDR3 is TGTGCCCTCAGCGGGGTCTCAGGAAACACCATATATTTT.

This chain's CDR3 is CASSNTGLAGGRETQYF. In DNA, the CDR3 is TGTGCCAGCAGCAATACCGGACTAGCGGGAGGGAGAGAGACCCAGTACTTC. The chain employs TRBV7-9 and TRBJ2-5, with TRBD2 matching over 15 bases. This CDR3 is built from 17 residues. The V segment lost 5 bases and the J segment 4 bases; nucleotides outside the gene matches: 8. Germline V lookup: CDR1 SEHNR, CDR2 FQNEAQ (reference sequence).

Regarding this clone: Mismatch with germline at one junction end may stem from a read error. J is TRBJ2-1 and V is TRBV30, with a tentative D call TRBD2 (5 bases). Germline-derived CDR1 and CDR2 are GTSNPN and SVGIG (reference sequence). This CDR3 region has 14 residues. In DNA, the CDR3 is TGTACCTGGAGTGCCGGGATCCCGAACAATGAGCAGTTCTTC. Encoded protein: CTWSAGIPNNEQFF.

The chain links TRBV11-2 to TRBJ2-5; D is perhaps TRBD1 or TRBD2 (6 bases each). The CDR3 consists of 13 residues. V was clipped by 5 bases and J by 4 bases, with 11 bases between them. Per the germline V gene, CDR1 is SGHAT and CDR2 is FQNNGV. DNA of the CDR3: TGTGCCAGCAGCCCCTGGGGGGCAGAGACCCAGTACTTC. Translation gives CASSPWGAETQYF. The full variable domain, rest sourced from reference TRBV11-2 and TRBJ2-5, is EAGVAQSPRYKIIEKRQSVAFWCNPISGHATLYWYQQILGQGPKLLIQFQNNGVVDDSQLPKDRFSAERLKGVDSTLKIQPAKLEDSAVYLCASSPWGAETQYFGPGTRLLVL.

Written as DNA, the CDR3 is TGTGCCAGCCTAGACTCGGCGGCCCCGAACAATGAGCAGTTCTTC. It is translated as CASLDSAAPNNEQFF. This chain connects TRBV6-6 to TRBJ2-1; the D is unclear. CDR3 size: 15 residues. Between the trimmed V and J ends, which lost 8 bases and 5 bases, there was a span of 19 bases. Germline-derived CDR1 and CDR2 are MNHNY and SVGAGI (reference sequence).

The chain joins TRBV6-5 to TRBJ1-1; maybe TRBD1 (5 bases). Between the trimmed V and J ends, which lost 2 bases and 8 bases, there was a span of 12 bases. The length of the CDR3 is 13 residues. Germline V gene data show CDR1 as MNHEY and CDR2 as SVGAGI. The CDR3 here is CASSYQGNKEAFF. The CDR3 nucleotides read TGTGCCAGCAGTTACCAGGGAAATAAAGAAGCTTTCTTT.

The chain recombines TRBV6-4 with TRBJ2-1, with 11 bases matching TRBD2. The V segment lost 8 bases and the J segment 6 bases; nucleotides outside the gene matches: 12. The CDR3 runs to 16 residues. CDR1 is MRHNA and CDR2 is SNTAGT in the germline V gene. CDR3 in amino acids: CASSRQLAGAGNEQFF. In DNA, the CDR3 is TGTGCCAGCTCCCGACAACTAGCGGGAGCCGGCAATGAGCAGTTCTTC.

The CDR3 coding sequence is TGCGCCAGCAGTGAGACAGGGGGGTATGGCTACACCTTC. It is translated as CASSETGGYGYTF. V is TRBV10-1 and J is TRBJ1-2; TRBD1 aligns across 8 bases. Germline V lookup: CDR1 WNHNN, CDR2 SYGVQD (reference sequence). The trim removed 2 bases at V and 5 bases at J, leaving 1 base unmatched. The CDR3 covers 13 residues.

The chain uses TRBV7-2 and TRBJ2-3, with D tentatively TRBD2 (6 bases). Trimming removed 7 bases at V and 2 bases at J, with 16 bases between. This CDR3 region has 15 residues. Germline lookup yields CDR1 SGHTA and CDR2 FQGNSA. The CDR3 loop reads CASIRGGTPTDTQYF. CDR3 DNA sequence: TGTGCCAGCATCCGGGGCGGGACCCCCACAGATACGCAGTATTTT.

The genes are TRBV27 and TRBJ1-1, with D possibly being TRBD1 (6 bases). Germline lookup yields CDR1 MNHEY and CDR2 SMNVEV (reference sequence). This CDR3 has 15 residues. Trimming left V 5 bases short and J 0 bases short, with 13 bases between. The CDR3 coding sequence is TGTGCCAGCAGTACCAACAGGGATATGAACACTGAAGCTTTCTTT. Its protein is CASSTNRDMNTEAFF.